Listed below are T cell receptor beta chains from one sample, sequenced in a study of blood T cell repertoires in COVID-19. Clones were sequenced by immunoSEQ multiplex PCR, and TCRdb holds only the in-frame ones, with some missing. The repertoire holds about 150,000 clones, with more than 85% as singletons. The sample was peripheral blood. These receptors were taken from a man aged 60 to 69 with active or convalescent COVID-19. CDR3s include the opening cysteine and the closing phenylalanine or tryptophan. The D gene is left open where the match is weak. Size tells how often a clone was seen (once, few, many) or the class of an expanded clone, and some rows leave it out.

abundance,v_gene,j_gene,d_gene,CDR3aa,CDR3nt
.,TRBV4-1,TRBJ2-3,TRBD2,CASSQDNGGTNTQYF,TGCGCCAGCAGCCAAGATAACGGGGGGACTAATACGCAGTATTTT
.,TRBV3-1/TRBV3-2,TRBJ2-5,.,CASSQGNLGTQYF,TGTGCCAGCAGCCAAGGGAACCTAGGGACCCAGTACTTC
.,TRBV3-1/TRBV3-2,TRBJ2-1,TRBD2,CASSQATSGILHEQFF,TGTGCCAGCAGCCAAGCCACTAGCGGGATACTACATGAGCAGTTCTTC
once,TRBV12-3/TRBV12-4,TRBJ1-2,.,CASSLDRNYGYTF,TGTGCCAGCAGTTTAGACAGGAACTATGGCTACACCTTC
.,TRBV7-3,TRBJ2-1,.,CASSYFGPYNEQFF,TGTGCCAGCAGCTATTTTGGCCCCTACAATGAGCAGTTCTTC
many,TRBV7-9,TRBJ2-2,TRBD1,CASSYGQGEAGELFF,TGTGCCAGCAGCTATGGACAGGGGGAGGCCGGGGAGCTGTTTTTT
.,TRBV27,TRBJ1-4,.,CASSSGRGFNEKLFF,TGTGCCAGCAGTTCAGGGAGGGGGTTTAATGAAAAACTGTTTTTT
.,TRBV12-5,TRBJ2-7,.,CASGLVHVGSYLFIAYEQYF,TGTGCTAGTGGTTTGGTACATGTGGGCAGCTATTTATTTATCGCCTACGAGCAGTACTTC
.,TRBV28,TRBJ1-1,.,CASSPRPLLGTEAFF,TGTGCCAGCAGCCCGAGACCCCTCCTCGGGACTGAAGCTTTCTTT
.,TRBV27,TRBJ2-2,TRBD1,CASSSGQGTGELFF,TGTGCCAGCAGTTCGGGACAGGGGACCGGGGAGCTGTTTTTT
.,TRBV9,TRBJ2-1,TRBD2,CASSVDSGGIPEQFF,TGTGCCAGCAGCGTAGATAGCGGGGGGATTCCTGAGCAGTTCTTC
few,TRBV7-9,TRBJ2-2,TRBD1,CASSSATGPYTGELFF,TGTGCCAGCAGCTCAGCGACAGGGCCCTACACCGGGGAGCTGTTTTTT
.,TRBV28,TRBJ1-2,.,CASSPSRGDTSF,TGTGCCAGCAGTCCCTCCAGAGGGGACACTTCCTTC
once,TRBV7-9,TRBJ1-2,TRBD1,CASSLGQGGYGYTF,TGTGCCAGCAGCTTAGGGCAGGGGGGCTATGGCTACACCTTC